This record looks at one T cell receptor beta chain sequence and its context. No cognate antigen has been identified for it. No per-base quality is available; no much larger clone lies one base away. This sample is part of a study of post-analysis software for immune sequencing data (dated by TCRdb to the mid-2010s). As for the study more broadly: Disease courses on record covered relapsing-remitting, secondary progressive and progressive-relapsing multiple sclerosis, though some patients had no subtype annotation. A subset of samples was prepared in parallel using single-end sample barcoding, then pooled and co-amplified after Illumina adapter ligation. The multiple sclerosis patient repertoires were compared with about a dozen previously published healthy control repertoires from donors aged roughly 6 to 27 years.

The full study reports these points: Multiple sclerosis patients had significantly lower normalized Chao1 diversity than controls, a result that suggests substantial peripheral T-cell clonal expansion. When samples were clustered directly using the F measure, samples prepared in the same batch co-clustered strongly, which prompted a batch-effect correction. The control group was slightly older than the multiple sclerosis patient group.

To demonstrate the VDJtools post-analysis software, the study profiled TCR beta repertoires from the peripheral blood of 10 to 15 young patients with multiple sclerosis. The multiple sclerosis patients were children and adolescents ranging in age from roughly 6 to 15 years. The library was generated by PCR. TCRdb lists the instrument as Illumina HiSeq 2500. Unique molecular identifiers were incorporated into TCR beta cDNA libraries to reduce PCR and sequencing biases. Every 1 to 10 million input T cells yielded approximately 500,000 cDNA molecules, meaning each molecule approximated one T cell. The patient libraries were prepared and sequenced using the same protocol as the earlier healthy control dataset. Within a given batch, samples were prepared together, multiplexed and sequenced on the same HiSeq lane. The original methods were these. MIGEC handled the raw barcoded reads, throwing out single-read molecular identifier groups before consensus assembly and CDR3 extraction. VDJtools was used for post-analysis of the clonotype tables, and diversity was normalized by down-sampling every dataset to the size of the smallest sample. Repertoire overlap clustering matched CDR3 amino acid but not nucleotide sequences to correct batch-related cross-sample contamination. TCRdb reprocessed the public reads (quality trimming at Q25 with fastp, clone calling with MiXCR) and kept in-frame beta chains. Each entry merges the rows of one CDR3 protein and shows their most common DNA and genes. TCRdb's processing, not the study's, gives the V and J calls here. This sample has 750,000 to 950,000 distinct CDR3 sequences in its table, and 40% to 55% of those were observed once. Roughly 4.9% of the sample is held by the ten biggest clonotypes.

Sequencing was carried out using blood. This receptor was taken from a girl between 10 and 17 years old with multiple sclerosis.

This receptor carries the CDR3 CASSLGAAGYEQYF. The DNA sequence follows: TGTGCCAGCAGCTTAGGGGCAGCGGGGTACGAGCAGTACTTC. This chain joins TRBV7-8 to TRBJ2-7; 7 bases in the junction line up with TRBD2. From V the trimming removes 1 base and from J it removes 4 bases, while the gene matches leave 4 bases of the junction unaccounted for. CDR1 and CDR2 were assigned from the germline V gene as SGHVS and FQNEAQ. CDR3 length: 14 amino acids, cysteine to phenylalanine. Just CDR3 DNA is preserved here, 42 bases in frame from base 1.